The following is a TCR beta chain sequence with its context. What it recognizes is unknown. The data were taken from a study of TIL therapy for anti-PD-1-resistant metastatic lung cancer. Study at large: By whole-exome sequencing, median non-synonymous tumor mutation burden was less than 1.6 mutations per megabase.

Study-wide results and limits: Many TIL product clones were absent from baseline tumor, suggesting clonal contraction. Patients were highly selected, enriched for treatment-naive, never-smoker and oncogene-addicted cases.

This was the immunoSEQ v3 assay. Sequencing depth was approximately 2 million read pairs for survey level, roughly 4.5-6.5 million for deep. The assay was immunoSEQ multiplex PCR, and TCRdb's table has in-frame clones only and misses some. This sample has roughly 9,500 clones, with approximately 83% found just once. Time point of the sample: pre-treatment sample, taken before nivolumab and TIL therapy. Tumor tissue came from excised metastases, mostly pleural nodules or supraclavicular lymph nodes. Germline lookup yields CDR1 LNHDA and CDR2 SQIVND (reference sequence). CDR3 size: 15 residues. The V gene end was trimmed by 5 bases and the J gene end by 2 bases; junction bases not matched to a gene: 8.

The chain couples TRBV19 to TRBJ1-1; 7 bases are a match to TRBD1. The sequence was collected from a person aged 25 to 80 with non-small cell lung cancer. This specimen consisted of tumor tissue, obtained at baseline. The CDR3 bases are TGTGCCAGTAGTTTCACCGGGACAGTTAACACTGAAGCTTTCTTT. Translating it yields CASSFTGTVNTEAFF.